The 32 T cell receptor beta chains listed next were all sequenced from one sample in a study of shared clonotypes between healthy human individuals. Only in-frame clones appear in the TCRdb table, and some are missing; sequencing was by immunoSEQ multiplex PCR. The table includes hundreds of thousands of clones, roughly 97% detected once. Sequencing used naive CD4+ T cells sorted from blood. Indicated subset: CD45RA+ positively selected. The receptor set was obtained from a young woman in good health.

This chain connects TRBV7-9 to TRBJ2-1; D ambiguous. Germline V gene sequence: CDR1 SEHNR, CDR2 FQNEAQ (reference sequence). There are 15 residues in the CDR3. The V end was cut by 11 bases, the J end by 0 bases, with 17 bases between. In DNA form, the CDR3 reads TGTGCCTGCGACGGTGCCGCGAGCTCCTACAATGAGCAGTTCTTC. Protein sequence: CACDGAASSYNEQFF. The whole variable domain, filled in from reference TRBV7-9 and TRBJ2-1, reads DTGVSQNPRHKITKRGQNVTFRCDPISEHNRLYWYRQTLGQGPEFLTYFQNEAQLEKSRLLSDRFSAERPKGSFSTLEIQRTEQGDSAMYLCACDGAASSYNEQFFGPGTRLTVL.

The rearrangement links TRBV20-1 to TRBJ2-7; D is undetermined. Between the trimmed V and J ends, which lost 6 bases and 6 bases, there was a span of 12 bases. CDR1 is DFQATT, CDR2 SNEGSKA, per germline (reference sequence). The CDR3 consists of 11 residues. The CDR3 is CSATPGSEQYF. The CDR3 DNA is TGCAGTGCCACTCCCGGTTCCGAGCAGTACTTC.

V gene TRBV10-3 combines with J gene TRBJ2-2, with D tentatively TRBD2 (6 bases). V lost 6 bases and J 7 bases, leaving 15 bases between the germline ends. This CDR3 contains 14 residues. Germline CDR1 reads ENHRY; CDR2 reads SYGVKD. The CDR3 loop is CAIRLAWGIGELFF. In nucleotides, the CDR3 is TGTGCCATCAGGCTAGCGTGGGGGATCGGGGAGCTGTTTTTT.

V usage is TRBV19 and J usage is TRBJ2-3, with TRBD2 matching over 10 bases. Trimming at V came to 1 base and at J to 0 bases, leaving 7 bases not matched to a gene. Germline CDR1 and CDR2: LNHDA and SQIVND (reference sequence). The CDR3 has 18 amino acids. Here the CDR3 DNA reads TGTGCCAGTAGTATAGTAAGTCCTAGCGGGAGCAGCACAGATACGCAGTATTTT. Translating gives CASSIVSPSGSSTDTQYF.

Concerning this clone: The identical CDR3 is also encoded by other nucleotide sequences in the sample. CDR3 sequence reads: CASSLLGGYGYTF. CDR3 in DNA: TGTGCCAGCAGTTTATTGGGGGGCTATGGCTACACCTTC. This chain links TRBV28 with TRBJ1-2; a weak D match, TRBD1 (5 bases). The CDR3 is made up of 13 amino acids. V dropped 1 base and J dropped 4 bases, with 7 bases sitting between them. Germline-derived CDR1 and CDR2 are MDHEN and SYDVKM.

The rearrangement links TRBV10-1 to TRBJ2-2; weak D call: TRBD2 (6 bases). V lost 6 bases to trimming and J lost 4 bases, with 15 bases between them. This CDR3 spans 15 amino acids. Germline CDR1 and CDR2: WNHNN and SYGVQD (reference sequence). CDR3 region: CASREYVGGTGELFF. Written as DNA, the CDR3 is TGCGCCAGCAGGGAATACGTGGGGGGCACCGGGGAGCTGTTTTTT.

The chain combines TRBV6-6 with TRBJ2-5; D gene uncertain. The V and J ends lost 0 bases and 4 bases respectively, with 6 bases between them. Germline CDR1 reads MNHNY; CDR2 reads SVGAGI (reference sequence). The CDR3 spans 13 residues. The CDR3, as DNA: TGTGCCAGCAGTTACTCGCCCCTAGAGACCCAGTACTTC. Amino acids: CASSYSPLETQYF.

This clone was picked up one time. The gene calls are TRBV11-2 and TRBJ2-4; 7 bases align to TRBD2. This CDR3 is 14 amino acids long. The V gene end was trimmed by 6 bases and the J gene end by 7 bases; junction bases not matched to a gene: 9. The germline V gene encodes CDR1 SGHAT and CDR2 FQNNGV. DNA for the CDR3: TGTGCCAGCAGGTTTCTTGGGGGAGGGAACATTCAGTACTTC. It translates to CASRFLGGGNIQYF.

Of note for this clone: Different DNA sequences within this sample yield the same CDR3. The gene calls are TRBV6-5 and TRBJ1-1; D not resolved. Trimming cost V 2 bases and J 2 bases, with 6 bases left between them. The CDR3 runs 13 residues. The germline V gene encodes CDR1 MNHEY and CDR2 SVGAGI. Here the CDR3 reads CASSYRVNTEAFF. The CDR3 region has the DNA TGTGCCAGCAGTTACAGGGTAAACACTGAAGCTTTCTTT.

The genes are TRBV7-3 and TRBJ2-1, with TRBD2 matching 13 bases. The ends lost 5 bases at V and 1 base at J; junction bases unmatched: 5. Germline CDR1 is SGHTA and CDR2 is FQGTGA. The CDR3 totals 17 residues. The CDR3 DNA reads TGTGCCAGCAGCCGGACTAGCGGGAGTGGGTCCTACAATGAGCAGTTCTTC. Translating it yields CASSRTSGSGSYNEQFF. Supplemented by reference TRBV7-3 and TRBJ2-1, the full variable domain reads GAGVSQTPSNKVTEKGKYVELRCDPISGHTALYWYRQSLGQGPEFLIYFQGTGAADDSGLPNDRFFAVRPEGSVSTLKIQRTERGDSAVYLCASSRTSGSGSYNEQFFGPGTRLTVL.

DNA of the CDR3: TGTGCCAGCAGCCAGCGGGGAATGCACACTGAAGCTTTCTTT. Translation: CASSQRGMHTEAFF. This rearrangement joins TRBV7-2 to TRBJ1-1; D is uncertain. The V end lost 5 bases, the J end lost 3 bases, and 13 bases lay between the germline ends. This CDR3 region has 14 residues. CDR1 and CDR2 from the germline V gene are SGHTA and FQGNSA. The complete variable domain, with remaining parts taken from reference TRBV7-2 and TRBJ1-1, reads GAGVSQSPSNKVTEKGKDVELRCDPISGHTALYWYRQSLGQGLEFLIYFQGNSAPDKSGLPSDRFSAERTGGSVSTLTIQRTQQEDSAVYLCASSQRGMHTEAFFGQGTRLTVV.

The V and J genes are TRBV5-4 and TRBJ2-2, with TRBD1 identical over 7 bases. Per germline, CDR1 SGHNT and CDR2 YYREEE (reference sequence). The CDR3 spans 16 residues. The junction had 8 bases not matched to a gene; V was cut back by 3 bases and J by 3 bases. The CDR3 loop is CASSSRGGVDTGELFF. DNA for the CDR3: TGTGCCAGCAGCTCCAGAGGGGGCGTCGACACCGGGGAGCTGTTTTTT. Full variable domain (outside the CDR3, taken from reference TRBV5-4 and TRBJ2-2): ETGVTQSPTHLIKTRGQQVTLRCSSQSGHNTVSWYQQALGQGPQFIFQYYREEENGRGNFPPRFSGLQFPNYSSELNVNALELDDSALYLCASSSRGGVDTGELFFGEGSRLTVL.

The rearrangement joins TRBV19 to TRBJ1-5, with 8 bases fitting TRBD1. The V and J ends lost 6 bases and 7 bases, in that order; junction bases with no gene match: 11. Germline V gene sequence: CDR1 LNHDA, CDR2 SQIVND (reference sequence). The CDR3 is 15 amino acids. The CDR3 DNA is TGTGCCAGTAGAACTGGACAGGGACGTTTCCAGCCCCAGCATTTT. Translating it yields CASRTGQGRFQPQHF.

The V gene is TRBV18, the J gene TRBJ2-7, with D maybe TRBD1 (6 bases). There are 15 residues in the CDR3. Germline lookup yields CDR1 KGHSH and CDR2 LQKENI. Trimming took 6 bases from V and 0 from J, leaving 15 bases between them. The CDR3 loop is CASSLKSGDSYEQYF. CDR3 nucleotides: TGTGCCAGCTCCCTCAAATCAGGGGACTCCTACGAGCAGTACTTC.

This chain connects TRBV19 to TRBJ2-3; 11 nucleotides agree with TRBD2. Germline V lookup: CDR1 LNHDA, CDR2 SQIVND (reference sequence). J lost 1 base, V lost 10 bases, and 7 bases had no gene match. This CDR3 is built from 15 residues. CDR3 coding DNA: TGTGCCAATAGCGGGAGGGCCATCTGCACAGATACGCAGTATTTT. Amino acids: CANSGRAICTDTQYF.

This chain uses TRBV4-1 with TRBJ2-7; no firm D call. There are 16 residues in the CDR3. V gave up 1 base and J gave up 1 base, with 14 bases separating them. The germline V gene has CDR1 MGHRA and CDR2 YSYEKL. The CDR3 region has the DNA TGCGCCAGCAGCCAAGTAAGATTCACTAATTCCTACGAGCAGTACTTC. It encodes CASSQVRFTNSYEQYF.

This chain connects TRBV10-1 to TRBJ2-2; 12 positions match TRBD2. CDR3 length: 16 residues. The V gene's germline CDR1 is WNHNN and CDR2 SYGVQD (reference sequence). V lost 2 bases, J lost 13 bases, and 11 bases stayed unmatched. The CDR3 nucleotides read TGCGCCAGCAGTGAGAACAGACTAGCGGGGGCAGATGGGCTGTTTTTT. This encodes CASSENRLAGADGLFF.

The sample holds one count of this clone. At one boundary the junction diverges from the germline segment, which might be a read error. J is TRBJ2-1 and V is TRBV11-3; 10 bases align to TRBD2. Germline V lookup: CDR1 SGHNT, CDR2 YENEEA. CDR3 length: 15 amino acids. The CDR3 bases are TGTGCCAGCAGTTTAGCGGGAGGAGGATACAATGAGCAGTTCTTC. It specifies CASSLAGGGYNEQFF.

This clone has a single count. The chain uses TRBV5-1 and TRBJ1-2, with a tentative D call TRBD1 (5 bases). Germline V CDR1 and CDR2: SGHRS, YFSETQ. The CDR3 runs to 15 residues. V gave up 1 base and J gave up 1 base, with 11 bases separating them. The CDR3 DNA sequence: TGCGCCAGCAGCTTGCAATCAGGGAATAACTATGGCTACACCTTC. It specifies CASSLQSGNNYGYTF.

CDR3 in amino acids: CASRGPSRANEKLFF. CDR3 DNA sequence: TGTGCCTCCCGGGGGCCGTCCCGGGCTAATGAAAAACTGTTTTTT. This chain uses TRBV28 with TRBJ1-4; D might be TRBD1 (6 bases). Germline CDR1 is MDHEN and CDR2 is SYDVKM. This CDR3 contains 15 residues. Trimming pared 11 bases from V and 3 bases from J, leaving 19 bases between.

The rearrangement joins TRBV7-8 to TRBJ2-7; D ambiguous. The CDR3 consists of 12 residues. The germline V and J ends were trimmed by 2 bases and 7 bases, with 9 bases remaining between them. Germline V gene data show CDR1 as SGHVS and CDR2 as FQNEAQ. The CDR3 loop is CASSLSIGEQYF. For the CDR3, the DNA is TGTGCCAGCAGCTTATCAATCGGGGAGCAGTACTTC. Variable domain in full (rest from reference TRBV7-8 and TRBJ2-7): GAGVSQSPRYKVAKRGQDVALRCDPISGHVSLFWYQQALGQGPEFLTYFQNEAQLDKSGLPSDRFFAERPEGSVSTLKIQRTQQEDSAVYLCASSLSIGEQYFGPGTRLTVT.

This chain uses TRBV14 with TRBJ2-1, with TRBD2 matching 8 bases. V was clipped by 3 bases and J by 3 bases; unmatched bases: 7. This CDR3 comprises 16 residues. Per the germline V gene, CDR1 is SGHDN and CDR2 is FVKESK. CDR3 loop: CASSQKLAGNYNEQFF. The DNA of the CDR3 is TGTGCCAGCAGCCAGAAGCTAGCGGGTAACTACAATGAGCAGTTCTTC.

The V and J genes are TRBV5-6 and TRBJ1-1, with D possibly matching TRBD1 (5 bases). Germline CDR1 reads SGHDT; CDR2 reads YYEEEE. The germline V and J ends were trimmed by 4 bases and 2 bases, with 9 bases remaining between them. The CDR3 loop spans 13 amino acids. CDR3 sequence: CASSIRDNTEAFF. The CDR3 DNA reads TGTGCCAGCAGCATACGGGACAACACTGAAGCTTTCTTT.

The chain recombines TRBV19 with TRBJ2-3; possible D gene TRBD1, 5 bases. V lost 2 bases and J 1 base, leaving 7 bases between the germline ends. Per the germline V gene, CDR1 is LNHDA and CDR2 is SQIVND (reference sequence). CDR3 length: 14 residues. The CDR3 DNA reads TGTGCCAGTAGTATACGCAGGGGCACAGATACGCAGTATTTT. Translation: CASSIRRGTDTQYF.

The chain is built from TRBV15 and TRBJ2-1; no reliable D call. Germline assignment: CDR1 LNHNV and CDR2 YYDKDF (reference sequence). The CDR3 is 14 amino acids. V gave up 5 bases and J gave up 0 bases, with 8 bases separating them. The CDR3 here is CATSPRSSYNEQFF. The CDR3 DNA reads as TGTGCCACCAGCCCTCGGAGCTCCTACAATGAGCAGTTCTTC.

The genes are TRBV10-3 and TRBJ1-3; no firm D call. There are 14 residues in the CDR3. Germline V CDR1 and CDR2: ENHRY, SYGVKD. The germline V and J ends were trimmed by 6 bases and 0 bases, with 9 bases remaining between them. CDR3 sequence reads: CAISHSLSGNTIYF. The CDR3, as DNA: TGTGCCATCAGCCACAGCCTCTCTGGAAACACCATATATTTT.

This chain links TRBV11-3 with TRBJ2-1; 7 bases are a match to TRBD1. This CDR3 comprises 13 residues. V dropped 2 bases and J dropped 10; count of bases not matched to a gene: 5. Germline values: CDR1 SGHNT, CDR2 YENEEA. CDR3 loop: CASSLQGVEEQFF. The CDR3 nucleotides read TGTGCCAGCAGCTTACAGGGGGTAGAGGAGCAGTTCTTC.

This rearrangement joins TRBV5-5 to TRBJ2-7, with a weak D call TRBD1 (5 bases). Trimming shortened V by 4 bases and J by 6 bases, and 17 bases separated the two germline ends. The CDR3 spans 14 residues. From germline, CDR1 is SGHKS and CDR2 YYEKEE (reference sequence). DNA for the CDR3: TGTGCCAGCAGCCTAGTGCAGGGTTGGAGCGAGCAGTACTTC. Amino acid sequence: CASSLVQGWSEQYF.

The rearrangement links TRBV27 to TRBJ1-5, with 7 bases that match TRBD1. The germline gives CDR1 MNHEY, CDR2 SMNVEV (reference sequence). The CDR3 runs to 16 residues. V lost 0 bases to trimming and J lost 6 bases; unmatched junction nucleotides: 8. Here the CDR3 reads CASSLSMDRWGQPQHF. The CDR3 coding sequence is TGTGCCAGCAGTTTATCTATGGACAGGTGGGGTCAGCCCCAGCATTTT.

V and J are TRBV28 and TRBJ2-5; D is undetermined. The J call may be wrong; the DNA end is better matched by TRBJ2-7. Germline values: CDR1 MDHEN, CDR2 SYDVKM. The CDR3 covers 12 residues. CDR3 sequence: CASSLAIYEQYF. CDR3 nucleotides: TGTGCCAGCAGTTTAGCGATCTACGAGCAGTACTTC.

J is TRBJ1-2 and V is TRBV27, with no clear D. CDR1 and CDR2 (germline): MNHEY, SMNVEV (reference sequence). CDR3 length: 13 amino acids. V lost 0 bases to trimming and J lost 5 bases, with 7 bases between them. The CDR3 region has the DNA TGTGCCAGCAGTTTATCCGTGCAGTATGGCTACACCTTC. It is translated as CASSLSVQYGYTF.

This chain connects TRBV28 to TRBJ2-1, with TRBD2 identical over 11 bases. The CDR3 runs 13 residues. Germline lookup yields CDR1 MDHEN and CDR2 SYDVKM. V lost 9 bases, J lost 8 bases, and 6 bases stayed unmatched. CDR3 amino acids: CASKTSGVHEQFF. Written as DNA, the CDR3 is TGTGCCAGTAAGACTAGCGGGGTCCATGAGCAGTTCTTC.